The rows below give T cell receptor beta chains drawn from one sample of a study of siplizumab effects on memory and regulatory T cells. Assay used: immunoSEQ multiplex PCR; TCRdb lists only in-frame clones, some missing. Of approximately 52,000 clones in the sample, roughly 97% were seen once. Material for sequencing was naive CD4+ T cells sorted from blood. The receptors were sampled from a human donor in good health. Both conserved end residues are part of each CDR3. A D gene is named only where the DNA matches it firmly. Clone sizes are given selectively: once, few, many, or a class where the clone is expanded.

abundance: -; d_gene: -; j_gene: TRBJ2-2; v_gene: TRBV9; CDR3nt: TGTGCCAGCAGCGGGGCGAACACCGGGGAGCTGTTTTTT; CDR3aa: CASSGANTGELFF
abundance: -; d_gene: TRBD1; j_gene: TRBJ2-7; v_gene: TRBV7-9; CDR3nt: TGTGCCAGCAGCTCTACCCGTAGCCTACAGGGGGCCTCCTACGAGCAGTACTTC; CDR3aa: CASSSTRSLQGASYEQYF
abundance: -; d_gene: -; j_gene: TRBJ1-1; v_gene: TRBV19; CDR3nt: TGTGCCAGTACCCCTTCGTCAGGAGTGAACACTGAAGCTTTCTTT; CDR3aa: CASTPSSGVNTEAFF
abundance: -; d_gene: -; j_gene: TRBJ2-7; v_gene: TRBV19; CDR3nt: TGTGCCAGTAGTATCCCCACTGAGTCCGGCGAGCAGTACTTC; CDR3aa: CASSIPTESGEQYF
abundance: once; d_gene: TRBD2; j_gene: TRBJ2-3; v_gene: TRBV25-1; CDR3nt: TGTGCCAGCAGGCTGGGGGGGTTTACGACAGATACGCAGTATTTT; CDR3aa: CASRLGGFTTDTQYF
abundance: -; d_gene: -; j_gene: TRBJ2-7; v_gene: TRBV6-6; CDR3nt: TGTGCCAGCAGTTACTCGAGATCCTACGAGCAGTACTTC; CDR3aa: CASSYSRSYEQYF
abundance: -; d_gene: TRBD1; j_gene: TRBJ2-5; v_gene: TRBV5-1; CDR3nt: TGCGCCAGCACCCCAAGGGCAGGGGGCGAGACCCAGTACTTC; CDR3aa: CASTPRAGGETQYF
abundance: -; d_gene: -; j_gene: TRBJ1-2; v_gene: TRBV6-1; CDR3nt: TGTGCCAGCAAACCACCGGGACGTTCACACTACACCTTC; CDR3aa: CASKPPGRSHYTF
abundance: -; d_gene: -; j_gene: TRBJ1-5; v_gene: TRBV6-5; CDR3nt: TGTGCCAGCAGTTACTCGCAGAATCAGCCCCAGCATTTT; CDR3aa: CASSYSQNQPQHF
abundance: -; d_gene: -; j_gene: TRBJ2-6; v_gene: TRBV11-2; CDR3nt: TGTGCCAGCAGCTTAGAAAGAAGGGCTGGGGCCAACGTCCTGACTTTC; CDR3aa: CASSLERRAGANVLTF
abundance: -; d_gene: -; j_gene: TRBJ2-7; v_gene: TRBV4-3; CDR3nt: TGCGCCAGCAGCCAAGATGTTAAGGGGCAACGGCACTTC; CDR3aa: CASSQDVKGQRHF
abundance: -; d_gene: -; j_gene: TRBJ2-2; v_gene: TRBV5-1; CDR3nt: TGCGCCAGCAGCTTAACCGGGCGAGACTCGAACACCGGGGAGCTGTTTTTT; CDR3aa: CASSLTGRDSNTGELFF
abundance: -; d_gene: TRBD2; j_gene: TRBJ2-1; v_gene: TRBV11-3; CDR3nt: TGTGCCAGCAGCCCCAGGTCGGGAGGAACGGGGTTTGGGAATGAGCAGTTCTTC; CDR3aa: CASSPRSGGTGFGNEQFF
abundance: -; d_gene: TRBD2; j_gene: TRBJ2-1; v_gene: TRBV5-1; CDR3nt: TGCGCCAGCAGCAAACCGGGACTAGCGGGAGTCCTTGAGCAGTTCTTC; CDR3aa: CASSKPGLAGVLEQFF
abundance: -; d_gene: -; j_gene: TRBJ2-7; v_gene: TRBV18; CDR3nt: TGTGCCAGCTCACCACTGAAAGGGCTAACCTACGAGCAGTACTTC; CDR3aa: CASSPLKGLTYEQYF
abundance: -; d_gene: -; j_gene: TRBJ1-3; v_gene: TRBV28; CDR3nt: TGTGCCAGCAGTTCCCCTCCGATGGGCAGACGAAACACCATATATTTT; CDR3aa: CASSSPPMGRRNTIYF
abundance: once; d_gene: -; j_gene: TRBJ2-1; v_gene: TRBV5-1; CDR3nt: TGCGCCAGCAGCTTGGCGGGCAGCTACAATGAGCAGTTCTTC; CDR3aa: CASSLAGSYNEQFF
abundance: -; d_gene: -; j_gene: TRBJ1-3; v_gene: TRBV2; CDR3nt: TGTGCCAGCAGTAAGAGAGGAAACACCATATATTTT; CDR3aa: CASSKRGNTIYF
abundance: -; d_gene: -; j_gene: TRBJ2-2; v_gene: TRBV7-9; CDR3nt: TGTGCCAGCAGGGCAATTACAGGATCTAACACCGGGGAGCTGTTTTTT; CDR3aa: CASRAITGSNTGELFF
abundance: -; d_gene: -; j_gene: TRBJ2-1; v_gene: TRBV28; CDR3nt: TGTGCCAGCAGCAGGATGTGGGCGGACAATGAGCAGTTCTTC; CDR3aa: CASSRMWADNEQFF
abundance: -; d_gene: -; j_gene: TRBJ1-5; v_gene: TRBV5-1; CDR3nt: TGCGTCAGCAGCGTCAGACGACAAGATAGCAATCAGCCCCAGCATTTT; CDR3aa: CVSSVRRQDSNQPQHF
abundance: -; d_gene: -; j_gene: TRBJ2-2; v_gene: TRBV30; CDR3nt: TGTGCCTGGAGCAACACCGGGGAGCTGTTTTTT; CDR3aa: CAWSNTGELFF
abundance: -; d_gene: TRBD2; j_gene: TRBJ2-3; v_gene: TRBV18; CDR3nt: TGTGCCAGCTCACCGGGACTAGCGGGGGGAACCGCAGATACGCAGTATTTT; CDR3aa: CASSPGLAGGTADTQYF